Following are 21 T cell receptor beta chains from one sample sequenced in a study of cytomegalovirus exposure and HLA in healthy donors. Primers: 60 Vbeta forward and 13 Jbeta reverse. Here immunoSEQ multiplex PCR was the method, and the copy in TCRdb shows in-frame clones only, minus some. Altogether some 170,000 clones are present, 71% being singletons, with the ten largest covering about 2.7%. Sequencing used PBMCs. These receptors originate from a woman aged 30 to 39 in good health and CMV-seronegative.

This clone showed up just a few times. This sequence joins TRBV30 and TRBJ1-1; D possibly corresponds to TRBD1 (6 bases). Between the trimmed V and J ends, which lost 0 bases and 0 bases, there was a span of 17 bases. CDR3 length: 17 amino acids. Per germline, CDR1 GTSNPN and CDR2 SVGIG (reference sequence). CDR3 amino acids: CAWSVRTDSRMNTEAFF. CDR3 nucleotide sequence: TGTGCCTGGAGTGTACGAACGGACAGCCGCATGAACACTGAAGCTTTCTTT. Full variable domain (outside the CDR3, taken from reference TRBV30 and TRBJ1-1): SQTIHQWPATLVQPVGSPLSLECTVEGTSNPNLYWYRQAAGRGLQLLFYSVGIGQISSEVPQNLSASRPQDRQFILSSKKLLLSDSGFYLCAWSVRTDSRMNTEAFFGQGTRLTVV.

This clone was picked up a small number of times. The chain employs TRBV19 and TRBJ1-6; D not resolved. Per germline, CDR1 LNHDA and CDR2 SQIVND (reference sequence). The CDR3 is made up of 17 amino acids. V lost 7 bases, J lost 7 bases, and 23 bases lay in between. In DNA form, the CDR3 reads TGTGCCAGTACGGTCAGGAGGGCTCCGGGGAGGAATTCACCCCTCCACTTT. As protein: CASTVRRAPGRNSPLHF.

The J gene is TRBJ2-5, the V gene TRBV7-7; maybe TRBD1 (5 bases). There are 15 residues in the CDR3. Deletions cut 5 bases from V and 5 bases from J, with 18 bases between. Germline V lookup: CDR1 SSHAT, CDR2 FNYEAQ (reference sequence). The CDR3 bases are TGTGCCAGCAGCGCCGTCGCAGTAGGGGATGAGACCCAGTACTTC. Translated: CASSAVAVGDETQYF.

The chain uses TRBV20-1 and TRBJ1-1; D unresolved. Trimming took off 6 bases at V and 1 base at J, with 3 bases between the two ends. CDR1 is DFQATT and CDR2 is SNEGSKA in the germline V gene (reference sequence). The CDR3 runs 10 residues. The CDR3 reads CSARNTEAFF. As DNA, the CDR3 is TGCAGTGCCCGGAACACTGAAGCTTTCTTT.

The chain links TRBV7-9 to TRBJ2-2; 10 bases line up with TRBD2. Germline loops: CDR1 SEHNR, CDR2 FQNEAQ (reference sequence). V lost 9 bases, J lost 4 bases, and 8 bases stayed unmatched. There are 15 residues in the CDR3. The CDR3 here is CASSSGGPSTGELFF. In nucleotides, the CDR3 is TGTGCCAGTTCTAGCGGGGGCCCATCCACCGGGGAGCTGTTTTTT.

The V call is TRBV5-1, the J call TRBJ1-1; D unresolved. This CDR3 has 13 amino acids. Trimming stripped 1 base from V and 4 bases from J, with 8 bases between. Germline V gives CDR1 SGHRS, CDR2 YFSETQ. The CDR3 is CASSLTVRTEAFF. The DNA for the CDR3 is TGCGCCAGCAGCTTGACAGTGCGCACTGAAGCTTTCTTT.

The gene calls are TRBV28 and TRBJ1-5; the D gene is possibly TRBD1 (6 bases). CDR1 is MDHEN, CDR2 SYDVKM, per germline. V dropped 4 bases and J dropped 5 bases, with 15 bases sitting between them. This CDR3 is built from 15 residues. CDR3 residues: CASSSRGGAHQPQHF. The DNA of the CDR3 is TGTGCCAGCAGTTCCCGTGGGGGGGCCCATCAGCCCCAGCATTTT.

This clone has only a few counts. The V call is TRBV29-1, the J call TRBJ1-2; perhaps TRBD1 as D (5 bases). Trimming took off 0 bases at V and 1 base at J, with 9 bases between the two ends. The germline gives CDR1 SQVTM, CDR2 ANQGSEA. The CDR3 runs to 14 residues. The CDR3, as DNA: TGCAGCGTTGAAGAGGGGCCATTTAACTATGGCTACACCTTC. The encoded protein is CSVEEGPFNYGYTF. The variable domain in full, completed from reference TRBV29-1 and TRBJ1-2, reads SAVISQKPSRDICQRGTSLTIQCQVDSQVTMMFWYRQQPGQSLTLIATANQGSEATYESGFVIDKFPISRPNLTFSTLTVSNMSPEDSSIYLCSVEEGPFNYGYTFGSGTRLTVV.

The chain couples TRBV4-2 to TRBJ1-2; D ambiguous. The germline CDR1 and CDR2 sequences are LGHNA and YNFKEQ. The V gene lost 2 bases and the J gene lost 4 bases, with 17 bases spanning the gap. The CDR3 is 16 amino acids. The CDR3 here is CASSQQKGGAGYGYTF. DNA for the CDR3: TGTGCCAGCAGCCAACAAAAAGGAGGTGCGGGCTATGGCTACACCTTC.

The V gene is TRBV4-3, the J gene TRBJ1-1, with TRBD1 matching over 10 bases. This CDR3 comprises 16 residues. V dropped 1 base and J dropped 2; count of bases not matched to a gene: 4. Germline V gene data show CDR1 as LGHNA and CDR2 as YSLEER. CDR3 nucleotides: TGCGCCAGCAGCCAAGTTTCGACAGGGGGCAACACTGAAGCTTTCTTT. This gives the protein CASSQVSTGGNTEAFF.

The CDR3 nucleotides are TGTGCCAGCAGGGAGACGGATTATAGCAATCAGCCCCAGCATTTT. Amino acid sequence: CASRETDYSNQPQHF. This chain links TRBV2 with TRBJ1-5, with D unclear. V lost 6 bases, J lost 0 bases, and 12 bases lay in between. Germline V gene sequence: CDR1 SNHLY, CDR2 FYNNEI. CDR3 length: 15 residues.

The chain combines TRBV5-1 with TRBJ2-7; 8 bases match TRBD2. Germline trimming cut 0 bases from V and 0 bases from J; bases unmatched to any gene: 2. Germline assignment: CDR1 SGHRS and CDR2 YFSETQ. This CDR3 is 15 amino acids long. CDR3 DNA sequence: TGCGCCAGCAGCTTGGTGAGCGGGAGCTCCTACGAGCAGTACTTC. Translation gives CASSLVSGSSYEQYF.

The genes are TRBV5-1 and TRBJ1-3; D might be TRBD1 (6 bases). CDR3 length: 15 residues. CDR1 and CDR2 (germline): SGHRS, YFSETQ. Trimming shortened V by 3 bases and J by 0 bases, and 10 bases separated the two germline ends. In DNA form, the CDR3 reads TGCGCCAGCAGCTCGCTGACAGGCTCTGGAAACACCATATATTTT. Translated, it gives CASSSLTGSGNTIYF.

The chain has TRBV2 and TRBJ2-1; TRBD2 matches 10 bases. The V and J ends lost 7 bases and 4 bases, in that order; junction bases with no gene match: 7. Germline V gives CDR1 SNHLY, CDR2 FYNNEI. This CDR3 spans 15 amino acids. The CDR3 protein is CASKFWTSGYNEQFF. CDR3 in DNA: TGTGCCAGCAAATTCTGGACTAGCGGTTACAATGAGCAGTTCTTC.

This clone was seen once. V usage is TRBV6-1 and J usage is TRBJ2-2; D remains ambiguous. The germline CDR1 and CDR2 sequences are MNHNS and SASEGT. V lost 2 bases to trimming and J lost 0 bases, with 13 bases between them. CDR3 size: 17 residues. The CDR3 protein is CASSERFGSSNTGELFF. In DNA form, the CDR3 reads TGTGCCAGCAGTGAACGGTTCGGTTCCTCGAACACCGGGGAGCTGTTTTTT.

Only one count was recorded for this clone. This CDR3 reads CASSLVTFSDQPQHF. DNA of the CDR3: TGTGCCAGCAGCTTAGTAACATTCAGTGATCAGCCCCAGCATTTT. V gene TRBV7-2 combines with J gene TRBJ1-5; D is unresolved. The CDR3 sequence is 15 residues long. Looked up from germline, CDR1 is SGHTA and CDR2 is FQGNSA. Trimming pared 1 base from V and 5 bases from J, leaving 12 bases between.

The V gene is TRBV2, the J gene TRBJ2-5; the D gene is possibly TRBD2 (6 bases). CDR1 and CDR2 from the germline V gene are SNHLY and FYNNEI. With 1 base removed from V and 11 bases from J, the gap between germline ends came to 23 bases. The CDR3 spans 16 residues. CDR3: CASSEVGEPRGSGQYF. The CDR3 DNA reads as TGTGCCAGCAGTGAAGTTGGGGAACCTCGGGGGAGCGGGCAGTACTTC.

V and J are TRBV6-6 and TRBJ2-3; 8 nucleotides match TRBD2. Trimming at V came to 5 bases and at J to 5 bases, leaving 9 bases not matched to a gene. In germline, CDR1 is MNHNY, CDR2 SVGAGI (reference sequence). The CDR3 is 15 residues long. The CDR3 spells CASSPRGAGGDTQYF. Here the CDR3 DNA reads TGTGCCAGCAGTCCCCGGGGCGCGGGGGGAGATACGCAGTATTTT.

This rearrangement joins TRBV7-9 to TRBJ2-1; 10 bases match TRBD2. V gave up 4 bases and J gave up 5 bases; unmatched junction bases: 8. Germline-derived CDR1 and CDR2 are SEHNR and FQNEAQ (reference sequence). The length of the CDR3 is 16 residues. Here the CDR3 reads CASSSPGTSVDNEQFF. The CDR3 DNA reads TGTGCCAGCAGCTCCCCCGGGACTAGCGTCGACAATGAGCAGTTCTTC.

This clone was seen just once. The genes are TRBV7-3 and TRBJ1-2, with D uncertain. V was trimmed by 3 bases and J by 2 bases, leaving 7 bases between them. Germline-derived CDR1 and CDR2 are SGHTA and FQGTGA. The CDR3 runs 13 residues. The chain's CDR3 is CASSLDLNYGYTF. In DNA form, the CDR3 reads TGTGCCAGCAGCTTGGACTTAAACTATGGCTACACCTTC.

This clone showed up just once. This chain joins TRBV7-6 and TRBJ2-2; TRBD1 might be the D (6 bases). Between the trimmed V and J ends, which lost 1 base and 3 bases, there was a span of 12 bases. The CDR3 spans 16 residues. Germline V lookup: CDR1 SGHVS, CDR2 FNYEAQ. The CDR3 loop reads CASSLGAGAYTGELFF. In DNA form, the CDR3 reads TGTGCCAGCAGCTTAGGTGCAGGGGCTTACACCGGGGAGCTGTTTTTT.